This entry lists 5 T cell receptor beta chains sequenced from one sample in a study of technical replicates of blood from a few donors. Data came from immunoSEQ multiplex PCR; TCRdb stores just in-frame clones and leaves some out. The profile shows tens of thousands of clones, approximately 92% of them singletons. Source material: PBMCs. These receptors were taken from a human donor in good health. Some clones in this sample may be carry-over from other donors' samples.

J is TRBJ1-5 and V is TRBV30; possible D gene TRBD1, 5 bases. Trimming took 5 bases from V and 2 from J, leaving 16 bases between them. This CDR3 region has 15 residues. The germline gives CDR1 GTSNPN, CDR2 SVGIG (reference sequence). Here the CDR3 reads CAWAWGPGGNQPQHF. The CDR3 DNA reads TGTGCCTGGGCTTGGGGCCCCGGAGGCAATCAGCCCCAGCATTTT. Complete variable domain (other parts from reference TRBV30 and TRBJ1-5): SQTIHQWPATLVQPVGSPLSLECTVEGTSNPNLYWYRQAAGRGLQLLFYSVGIGQISSEVPQNLSASRPQDRQFILSSKKLLLSDSGFYLCAWAWGPGGNQPQHFGDGTRLSIL.

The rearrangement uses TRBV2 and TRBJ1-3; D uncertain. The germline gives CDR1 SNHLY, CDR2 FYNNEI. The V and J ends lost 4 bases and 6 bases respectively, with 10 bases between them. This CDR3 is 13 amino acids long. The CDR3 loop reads CASSGQGLNTIYF. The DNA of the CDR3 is TGTGCCAGCAGTGGACAAGGTTTAAACACCATATATTTT.

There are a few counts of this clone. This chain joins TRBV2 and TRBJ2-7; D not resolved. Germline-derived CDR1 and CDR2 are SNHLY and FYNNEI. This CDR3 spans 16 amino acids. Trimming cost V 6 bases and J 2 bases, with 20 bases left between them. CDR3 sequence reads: CASSPLYSPSTYEQYF. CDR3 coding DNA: TGTGCCAGCAGCCCCCTCTATAGTCCCTCGACCTACGAGCAGTACTTC.

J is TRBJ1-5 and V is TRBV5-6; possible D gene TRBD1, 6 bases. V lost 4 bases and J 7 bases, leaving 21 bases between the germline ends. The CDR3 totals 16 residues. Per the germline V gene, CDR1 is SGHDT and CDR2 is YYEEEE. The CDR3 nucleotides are TGTGCCAGCAGCCTTGCAAAAGGGGGTGGAGAACAGCCCCAGCATTTT. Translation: CASSLAKGGGEQPQHF.

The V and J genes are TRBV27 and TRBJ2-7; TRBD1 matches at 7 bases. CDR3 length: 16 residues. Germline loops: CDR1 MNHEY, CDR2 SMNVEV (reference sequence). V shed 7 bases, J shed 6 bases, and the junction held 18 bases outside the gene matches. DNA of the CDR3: TGTGCCAGCAACCCATCCGGCAGGGGGAATTGGGGCGAGCAGTACTTC. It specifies CASNPSGRGNWGEQYF.